One and the same sample provided the 7 T cell receptor beta chains below, sequenced in a study of beta chain features in type 1 diabetes. Study-wide findings and caveats: Across all four CD4+ subsets, people with type 1 diabetes showed modestly shorter TCRB CDR3s.

These TCRs' antigens remain unknown. Every bit of the isolated RNA underwent reverse transcription, so sequencing read expressed TCRB transcripts. Measured with immunoSEQ multiplex PCR; TCRdb has only the in-frame clones, and not every one. The table lists around 160,000 clones, 9% of them singletons, with 0.7% in the top ten. Material: central memory CD4+ T cells from blood. The receptor source for this set is a woman aged 25 to 39 with type 1 diabetes.

The genes are TRBV5-1 and TRBJ2-3; TRBD1 is a possible D gene (6 bases). This CDR3 is 13 amino acids long. Germline V gives CDR1 SGHRS, CDR2 YFSETQ. Trimming took 2 bases from V and 6 from J, leaving 10 bases between them. The CDR3 DNA follows: TGCGCCAGCAGCTTCAACAGGGAGGATACGCAGTATTTT. Its translation: CASSFNREDTQYF.

V usage is TRBV18 and J usage is TRBJ2-7; 10 positions match TRBD2. Per the germline V gene, CDR1 is KGHSH and CDR2 is LQKENI. The CDR3 is 18 residues long. The junction had 15 bases not matched to a gene; V was cut back by 1 base and J by 6 bases. CDR3 in amino acids: CASSPRLAGEGVYVEQYF. In nucleotides, the CDR3 is TGTGCCAGCTCACCACGTCTAGCGGGAGAGGGGGTCTACGTCGAGCAGTACTTC.

This clone was recorded a few times. Other DNA variants within this sample encode the same CDR3. The rearrangement links TRBV10-3 to TRBJ2-5; D may be TRBD2 (5 bases). Per the germline V gene, CDR1 is ENHRY and CDR2 is SYGVKD. The ends were cut back, 9 bases at V and 5 bases at J, with 16 bases in the middle. The CDR3 is 13 residues long. CDR3 DNA: TGTGCCATATCCGAGGGCTCCCCGGAGACCCAGTACTTC. Protein product: CAISEGSPETQYF.

This clone was detected a few times. The genes are TRBV15 and TRBJ2-7; D is perhaps TRBD2 (5 bases). V dropped 0 bases and J dropped 4 bases, with 19 bases sitting between them. The CDR3 has 17 residues. From germline, CDR1 is LNHNV and CDR2 YYDKDF (reference sequence). The DNA for the CDR3 is TGTGCCACCAGCAGAGATATTTCCGTGGCGGGCGCTTACGAGCAGTACTTC. Translation gives CATSRDISVAGAYEQYF.

This clone was found a few times. This sequence joins TRBV27 and TRBJ1-1; TRBD1 aligns across 8 bases. The germline CDR1 and CDR2 sequences are MNHEY and SMNVEV (reference sequence). Unmatched junction bases numbered 6, after V lost 8 bases and J lost 4 bases. The CDR3 runs 13 residues. Written as DNA, the CDR3 is TGTGCCAGCCGAACTACAGGGGGCACTGAAGCTTTCTTT. Protein: CASRTTGGTEAFF.

This clone was seen a few times. V gene TRBV7-3 combines with J gene TRBJ2-3; 7 nucleotides match TRBD2. The V and J ends lost 3 bases and 2 bases, in that order; junction bases with no gene match: 2. This CDR3 is 14 amino acids long. Germline V gene lookup returns CDR1 SGHTA and CDR2 FQGTGA. The CDR3 reads CASSFGLVTDTQYF. The CDR3 DNA is TGTGCCAGCAGCTTCGGACTAGTCACAGATACGCAGTATTTT.

The genes are TRBV19 and TRBJ1-2; 9 bases line up with TRBD1. V lost 3 bases, J lost 5 bases, and 4 bases stayed unmatched. CDR1 LNHDA and CDR2 SQIVND come from the germline V gene (reference sequence). This CDR3 is 14 amino acids long. The CDR3 spells CASSIAGTGYGYTF. The CDR3 DNA follows: TGTGCCAGTAGTATCGCCGGGACAGGGTATGGCTACACCTTC.